This TCR beta chain is drawn from a study of T cell responses to AZD1222 COVID-19 vaccine. CDR1 and CDR2 (germline): SGHVS, FQNEAQ. The CDR3 spans 17 residues. V lost 0 bases to trimming and J lost 3 bases, with 17 bases between them. The assay was immunoSEQ multiplex PCR, and TCRdb's table has in-frame clones only and misses some. The repertoire includes about 180,000 clones, 92% of them detected once, and less than 2.5% sits in the top ten. This clone appeared once. Sequenced material: peripheral blood, taken 28 days after the second AZD1222 dose. The chain is built from TRBV7-8 and TRBJ1-2; possible D gene TRBD1, 6 bases. The TCR was taken from an adult who received the AZD1222 COVID-19 vaccine. The CDR3 is CASSLARSGGLHYGYTF. The CDR3, as DNA: TGTGCCAGCAGCTTAGCGCGGTCGGGGGGGCTACACTATGGCTACACCTTC.